The clone carrying this T cell receptor (beta chain) was observed once. Its antigen is not known. The CDR3 is made up of 16 amino acids. Germline V gene sequence: CDR1 MDHEN, CDR2 SYDVKM. With V trimmed by 5 bases and J by 10 bases, 12 bases remained unmatched. Produced via immunoSEQ multiplex PCR; TCRdb's table is partial and in-frame only. The sample lists about 74,000 clones, 75% to 85% seen once, with about 0.64% in the top ten. The data are from a study of T cell clones after liver transplantation. Background on the study: Pre-transplant mixed lymphocyte reactions yielded third-party-reactive TCRbeta sequences as comparators for graft-donor-reactive sequences. General study findings and limits: In most of the 8 subjects, circulating graft-donor-reactive CD4 TCRbeta sequences fell significantly after transplant.

Thawed unstimulated PBMCs were FACS-sorted by CD3, CD4 and CD8 into two populations. This receptor was taken from a human donor who received a liver transplant. This rearrangement joins TRBV28 to TRBJ1-4, with 11 bases lining up with TRBD1. This sample comprised CD4+ T cells from blood, obtained before liver transplant. CDR3 sequence (DNA): TGTGCCAGCAGTGTGGGACAGGGGGGGGTGTATGGAAAACTGTTTTTT. The encoded protein is CASSVGQGGVYGKLFF.